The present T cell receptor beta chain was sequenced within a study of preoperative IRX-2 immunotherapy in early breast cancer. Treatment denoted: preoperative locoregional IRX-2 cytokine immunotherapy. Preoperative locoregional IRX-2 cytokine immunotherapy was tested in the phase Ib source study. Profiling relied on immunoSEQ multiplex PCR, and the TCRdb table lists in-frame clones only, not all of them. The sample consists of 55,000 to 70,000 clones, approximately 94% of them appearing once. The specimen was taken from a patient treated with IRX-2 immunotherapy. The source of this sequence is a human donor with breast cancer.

CDR3 protein: CASSLRTGTDTQYF. DNA of the CDR3: TGCGCCAGCAGCCTTCGGACAGGAACAGATACGCAGTATTTT. The rearrangement links TRBV5-1 to TRBJ2-3, with 7 bases fitting TRBD1. J lost 3 bases, V lost 4 bases, and 5 bases had no gene match. Germline V gene data show CDR1 as SGHRS and CDR2 as YFSETQ. The CDR3 runs to 14 residues.